This T cell receptor beta chain appears in the sequencing data of a study of CD8 T cells in Susac syndrome. Background on the study: At the time their blood was drawn, patients with Susac syndrome were either therapy-naive, on corticosteroids (with some of them also receiving intravenous immunoglobulin), or on intravenous immunoglobulin alone.

Germline loops: CDR1 SQVTM, CDR2 ANQGSEA. The CDR3 extends over 14 amino acids. V lost 3 bases, J lost 4 bases, and 4 bases stayed unmatched. Roughly 0.45 to 1 ug RNA was reverse transcribed with random hexamers. MiXCR was run by TCRdb on the immunoSEQ multiplex PCR reads, yielding one entry per CDR3 protein. Of fewer than 60,000 distinct CDR3 sequences in the sample, more than 85% were seen once. This TCR was recovered from a human donor with Susac syndrome. The chain couples TRBV29-1 to TRBJ2-5; TRBD2 agrees at 11 bases. The sample taken for sequencing was CD8+ T cells from PBMCs. The CDR3 DNA sequence: TGCAGCGTTGAGGGTAGCGGGGGGGCAGAGACCCAGTACTTC. Translated, it gives CSVEGSGGAETQYF. Drawing the rest from reference TRBV29-1 and TRBJ2-5, the complete variable domain is SAVISQKPSRDICQRGTSLTIQCQVDSQVTMMFWYRQQPGQSLTLIATANQGSEATYESGFVIDKFPISRPNLTFSTLTVSNMSPEDSSIYLCSVEGSGGAETQYFGPGTRLLVL.